The clone carrying this T cell receptor beta chain was seen just once. The antigen is unknown. From germline, CDR1 is SGHNT and CDR2 YYREEE (reference sequence). V lost 3 bases and J lost 4; bases outside the gene matches: 3. CDR3 length: 14 amino acids. The source of the sample is a study of quantifying T cell responses using KT2 cells. Study details: cDNA was made from DNase-treated RNA using alpha and beta constant primers. Notes on the study in general: The number of KT2 alpha and beta sequences was a linear function of input KT2 cells.

An oligo carrying a UMI was ligated to the cDNA 3' end. The first PCR ran roughly 4 cycles with an equimolar RC1.1 and RC1.2 beta primer mix. Using its own MiXCR run on the UMI-ligation and nested PCR reads, TCRdb lists one record per CDR3 protein. This sample carries roughly 50,000 distinct CDR3 sequences, roughly an eighth of them seen once, and the ten largest clones take around a tenth. Sequencing used PBMCs spiked with cells of the T cell clone KT2. The rearrangement links TRBV5-4 to TRBJ1-3; 8 nucleotides match TRBD1. The sequence was obtained from a human donor. CDR3 coding DNA: TGTGCCAGCAGCTGGACAGGGTTCGGAAACACCATATATTTT. Translated: CASSWTGFGNTIYF.